The present TCR beta chain was sequenced within a study of cytomegalovirus exposure and HLA in healthy donors. Germline V gives CDR1 MNHNY, CDR2 SVGAGI (reference sequence). The CDR3 runs to 15 residues. Trimming took off 2 bases at V and 4 bases at J, with 12 bases between the two ends. This clone was counted only a few times. The assay was immunoSEQ multiplex PCR, and TCRdb's table has in-frame clones only and misses some. The table shows 130,000 to 150,000 clones, with approximately 90% occurring only once. Sequencing was done on a sample of PBMCs. The gene calls are TRBV6-6 and TRBJ1-5; D is unresolved. This TCR derives from a young man in good health and CMV-seropositive. CDR3 region: CASSYTFGVNQPQHF. The CDR3 DNA sequence: TGTGCCAGCAGTTACACATTCGGAGTAAATCAGCCCCAGCATTTT.